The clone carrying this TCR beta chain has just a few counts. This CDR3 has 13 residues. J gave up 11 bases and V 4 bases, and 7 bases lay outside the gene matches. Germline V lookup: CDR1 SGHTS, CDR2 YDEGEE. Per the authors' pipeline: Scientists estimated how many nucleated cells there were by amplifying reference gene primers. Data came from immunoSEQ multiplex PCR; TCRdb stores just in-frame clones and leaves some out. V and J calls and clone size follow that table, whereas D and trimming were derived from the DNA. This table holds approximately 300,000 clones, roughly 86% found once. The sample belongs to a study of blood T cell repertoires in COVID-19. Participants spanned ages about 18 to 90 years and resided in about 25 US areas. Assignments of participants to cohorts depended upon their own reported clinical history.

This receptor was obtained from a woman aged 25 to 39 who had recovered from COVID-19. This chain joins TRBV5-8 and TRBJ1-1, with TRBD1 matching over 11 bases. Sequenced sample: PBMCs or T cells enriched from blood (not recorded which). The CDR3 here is CASSGDRGYEAFF. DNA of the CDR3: TGTGCCAGCAGCGGGGACAGGGGGTATGAGGCTTTCTTT.